These 14 T cell receptor beta chains originate from one sample sequenced in a study of T cell changes during pregnancy in multiple sclerosis. Sequencing used immunoSEQ multiplex PCR; TCRdb keeps in-frame clones, though not all of them. The sample carries 60,000 to 75,000 clones, around 90% recorded once. This specimen was peripheral blood, taken in the third trimester of pregnancy. The receptors were sampled from a female donor with multiple sclerosis, enrolled in a pregnancy study.

This chain uses TRBV30 with TRBJ1-1; TRBD1 is a possible D gene (6 bases). The V end lost 1 base, the J end lost 1 base, and 13 bases lay between the germline ends. Germline-derived CDR1 and CDR2 are GTSNPN and SVGIG (reference sequence). The CDR3 consists of 15 residues. This chain's CDR3 is CAWSGGHHWNTEAFF. CDR3 in DNA: TGTGCCTGGAGTGGGGGACACCACTGGAACACTGAAGCTTTCTTT.

The chain has TRBV4-1 and TRBJ1-5; 9 bases fit TRBD1. The length of the CDR3 is 13 residues. Germline V lookup: CDR1 MGHRA, CDR2 YSYEKL. V shed 2 bases, J shed 11 bases, and the junction held 4 bases outside the gene matches. In nucleotides, the CDR3 is TGCGCCAGCAGCCAATCTTGGACAGGGGCCCAGCATTTT. Amino acids: CASSQSWTGAQHF.

The chain recombines TRBV6-6 with TRBJ2-7; D is possibly TRBD2 (7 bases). The CDR3 spans 14 residues. CDR1 is MNHNY and CDR2 is SVGAGI in the germline V gene (reference sequence). The V end lost 1 base, the J end lost 4 bases, and 11 bases lay between the germline ends. The CDR3 loop is CASSYYGGLYEQYF. The CDR3 DNA is TGTGCCAGCAGTTACTACGGGGGGCTATACGAGCAGTACTTC.

The rearrangement joins TRBV6-8 to TRBJ1-2; unclear D gene. CDR1 is MNHGY and CDR2 is SAAAGT in the germline V gene. This CDR3 has 15 residues. V was clipped by 0 bases and J by 4 bases, with 12 bases between them. CDR3 region: CASSYSYKRPYGYTF. In DNA, the CDR3 is TGTGCCAGCAGTTACTCCTATAAGAGGCCCTATGGCTACACCTTC.

The genes are TRBV30 and TRBJ1-3; a possible D gene is TRBD1 (5 bases). This CDR3 comprises 14 residues. Deletions cut 7 bases from V and 0 bases from J, with 13 bases between. Germline V gene data show CDR1 as GTSNPN and CDR2 as SVGIG (reference sequence). The CDR3 DNA is TGTGCCTTTGATCGACAGAACTCTGGAAACACCATATATTTT. It encodes CAFDRQNSGNTIYF. Combining the CDR3 with reference TRBV30 and TRBJ1-3 gives the whole variable domain SQTIHQWPATLVQPVGSPLSLECTVEGTSNPNLYWYRQAAGRGLQLLFYSVGIGQISSEVPQNLSASRPQDRQFILSSKKLLLSDSGFYLCAFDRQNSGNTIYFGEGSWLTVV.

The chain recombines TRBV4-1 with TRBJ2-1; 8 positions agree with TRBD1. Per germline, CDR1 MGHRA and CDR2 YSYEKL. After removal of 0 bases from V and 7 bases from J, the junction contained 5 bases not matched to a gene. The CDR3 has 15 amino acids. The CDR3 spells CASSQESGGRNEQFF. The CDR3 bases are TGCGCCAGCAGCCAAGAGTCAGGGGGCAGGAATGAGCAGTTCTTC.

The rearrangement uses TRBV6-1 and TRBJ2-2; TRBD1 agrees at 8 bases. The CDR3 runs to 13 residues. Unmatched junction bases numbered 0, after V lost 6 bases and J lost 3 bases. Germline values: CDR1 MNHNS, CDR2 SASEGT. CDR3 sequence reads: CASRDRDTGELFF. The CDR3 bases are TGTGCCAGCAGGGACAGGGACACCGGGGAGCTGTTTTTT.

This chain joins TRBV27 and TRBJ1-1; a weak D match, TRBD1 (5 bases). The CDR3 totals 12 residues. The germline V gene has CDR1 MNHEY and CDR2 SMNVEV (reference sequence). V was cut by 4 bases and J by 5 bases, with 8 bases left in between. The CDR3 coding sequence is TGTGCCAGCAGTTATAAGGGGACTGAAGCTTTCTTT. Its protein is CASSYKGTEAFF.

The DNA of the CDR3 is TGTGCCAGCAGCTTAGGCGGGGGGGAGGAAAAACTGTTTTTT. Protein sequence: CASSLGGGEEKLFF. J is TRBJ1-4 and V is TRBV7-2, with TRBD1 as a possible D gene (5 bases). The V gene lost 1 base and the J gene lost 8 bases, with 11 bases spanning the gap. This CDR3 comprises 14 residues. Germline V gene sequence: CDR1 SGHTA, CDR2 FQGNSA.

The V and J genes are TRBV28 and TRBJ1-5; D gene unclear. The germline V and J ends were trimmed by 2 bases and 7 bases, with 12 bases remaining between them. Germline CDR1 reads MDHEN; CDR2 reads SYDVKM. This CDR3 contains 14 residues. The CDR3 loop reads CASSLRGSLQPQHF. CDR3 coding DNA: TGTGCCAGCAGTTTAAGAGGTAGCCTGCAGCCCCAGCATTTT.

The V and J genes are TRBV6-5 and TRBJ2-3, with 10 bases lining up with TRBD2. J gave up 5 bases and V 2 bases, and 4 bases lay outside the gene matches. The CDR3 covers 15 residues. The germline gives CDR1 MNHEY, CDR2 SVGAGI. CDR3 protein: CASSYERGGKDTQYF. In DNA, the CDR3 is TGTGCCAGCAGTTACGAGCGGGGGGGCAAAGATACGCAGTATTTT.

The chain employs TRBV5-1 and TRBJ2-1, with 10 bases fitting TRBD2. In germline, CDR1 is SGHRS, CDR2 YFSETQ. Trimming at V came to 3 bases and at J to 8 bases, leaving 8 bases not matched to a gene. The CDR3 is 15 amino acids. The CDR3 DNA reads TGCGCCAGCAGCTCCGTCGGGACTAGCGCCTATGAGCAGTTCTTC. Translated, it gives CASSSVGTSAYEQFF.

V usage is TRBV5-4 and J usage is TRBJ1-1; perhaps TRBD1 as D (6 bases). V was shortened by 2 bases and J by 3 bases, with 11 bases between the two germline ends. The CDR3 runs 14 residues. Germline V gives CDR1 SGHNT, CDR2 YYREEE (reference sequence). CDR3 sequence (DNA): TGTGCCAGCAGCTTCGTGAACAGGGACACTGAAGCTTTCTTT. Protein sequence: CASSFVNRDTEAFF.

DNA of the CDR3: TGTGCCAGCAGTTACTCTGGGGACAGCCTTCACCTTAGCAATCAGCCCCAGCATTTT. Protein: CASSYSGDSLHLSNQPQHF. The chain uses TRBV6-7 and TRBJ1-5; 7 nucleotides line up with TRBD1. TRBV6-7 is known as an ORF, though its function is uncertain. V trimming: 0 bases; J trimming: 0 bases; junction bases outside the gene matches: 11. The CDR3 totals 19 residues.